Sequencing of this T cell receptor (beta chain) was carried out in a study of T cell changes during pregnancy in multiple sclerosis. Trimming at V came to 2 bases and at J to 0 bases, leaving 7 bases not matched to a gene. CDR1 is MNHNS, CDR2 SASEGT, per germline. The CDR3 is 17 amino acids. The method was immunoSEQ multiplex PCR; TCRdb's version includes in-frame clones alone and lacks a portion of them. The sample includes approximately 120,000 clones, about 95% of them seen just once. The chain is built from TRBV6-1 and TRBJ2-1; 7 bases line up with TRBD2. The sample consisted of peripheral blood, taken after pregnancy. The clonotype comes from a female donor with multiple sclerosis, enrolled in a pregnancy study. In DNA form, the CDR3 reads TGTGCCAGCAGTGAAAAACTAGCGCCTAGCTCCTACAATGAGCAGTTCTTC. It encodes CASSEKLAPSSYNEQFF.